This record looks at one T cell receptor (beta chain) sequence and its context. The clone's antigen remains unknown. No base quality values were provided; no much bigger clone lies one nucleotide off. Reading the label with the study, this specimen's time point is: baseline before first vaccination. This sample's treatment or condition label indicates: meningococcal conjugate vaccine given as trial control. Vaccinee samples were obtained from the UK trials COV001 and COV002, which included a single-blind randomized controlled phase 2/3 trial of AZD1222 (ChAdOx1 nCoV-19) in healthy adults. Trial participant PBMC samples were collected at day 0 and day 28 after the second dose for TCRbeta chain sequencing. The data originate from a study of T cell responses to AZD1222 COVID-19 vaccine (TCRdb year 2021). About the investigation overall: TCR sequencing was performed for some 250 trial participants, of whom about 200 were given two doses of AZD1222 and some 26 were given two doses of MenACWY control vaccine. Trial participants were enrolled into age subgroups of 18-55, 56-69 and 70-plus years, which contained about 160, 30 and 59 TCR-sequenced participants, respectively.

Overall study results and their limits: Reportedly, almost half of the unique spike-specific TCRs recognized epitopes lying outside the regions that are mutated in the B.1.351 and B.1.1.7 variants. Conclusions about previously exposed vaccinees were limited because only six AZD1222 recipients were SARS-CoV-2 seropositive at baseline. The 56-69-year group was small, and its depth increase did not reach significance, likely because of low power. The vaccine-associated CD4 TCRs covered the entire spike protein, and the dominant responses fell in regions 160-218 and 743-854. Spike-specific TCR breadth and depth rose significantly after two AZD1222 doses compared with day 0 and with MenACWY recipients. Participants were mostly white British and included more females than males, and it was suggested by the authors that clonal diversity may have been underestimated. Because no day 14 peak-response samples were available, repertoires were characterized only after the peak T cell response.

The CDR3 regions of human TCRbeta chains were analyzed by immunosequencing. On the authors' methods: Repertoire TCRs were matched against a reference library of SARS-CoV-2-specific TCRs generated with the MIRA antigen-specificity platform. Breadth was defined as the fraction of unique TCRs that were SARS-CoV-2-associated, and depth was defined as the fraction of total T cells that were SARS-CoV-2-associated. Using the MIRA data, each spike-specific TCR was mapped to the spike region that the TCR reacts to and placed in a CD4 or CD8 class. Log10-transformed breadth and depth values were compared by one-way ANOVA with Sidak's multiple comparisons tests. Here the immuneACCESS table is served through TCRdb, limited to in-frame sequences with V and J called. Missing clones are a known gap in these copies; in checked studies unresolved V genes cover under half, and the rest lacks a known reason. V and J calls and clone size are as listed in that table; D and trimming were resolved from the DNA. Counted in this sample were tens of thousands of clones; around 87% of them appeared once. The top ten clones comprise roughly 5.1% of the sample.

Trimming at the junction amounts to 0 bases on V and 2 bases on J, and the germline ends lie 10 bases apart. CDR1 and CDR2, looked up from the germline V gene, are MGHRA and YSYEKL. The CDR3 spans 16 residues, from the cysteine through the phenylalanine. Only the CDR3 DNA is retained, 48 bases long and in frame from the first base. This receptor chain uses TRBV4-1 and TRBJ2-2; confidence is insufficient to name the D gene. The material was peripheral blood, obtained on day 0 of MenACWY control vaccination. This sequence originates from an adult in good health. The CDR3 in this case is CASSQDGMGNTGELFF. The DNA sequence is TGCGCCAGCAGCCAAGATGGGATGGGAAACACCGGGGAGCTGTTTTTT.